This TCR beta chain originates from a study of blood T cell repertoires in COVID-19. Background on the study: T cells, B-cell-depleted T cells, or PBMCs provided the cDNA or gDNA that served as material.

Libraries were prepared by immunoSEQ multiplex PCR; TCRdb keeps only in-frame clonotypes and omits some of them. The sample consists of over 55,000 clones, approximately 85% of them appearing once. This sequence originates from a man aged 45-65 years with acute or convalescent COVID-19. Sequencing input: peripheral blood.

CDR3 sequence: CASSSQGGGTYEQYV. The DNA of the CDR3 is TGTGCCAGCAGCTCCCAAGGGGGGGGTACGTACGAGCAGTACGTC. The chain carries TRBV11-2 and TRBJ2-7; D possibly corresponds to TRBD2 (7 bases). Germline V gene data show CDR1 as SGHAT and CDR2 as FQNNGV. V dropped 4 bases and J dropped 4 bases, with 17 bases sitting between them. The CDR3 spans 15 residues.